This TCR beta chain was sequenced in a study of blood T cell repertoires in COVID-19 (dated by TCRdb to 2019 to 2021). Regarding the research as a whole: The collaborator samples originated in the United States, Italy and Spain and spanned the acute and convalescent phases of COVID-19. The prospective study material was composed of cDNA or gDNA derived from T cells, B-cell-depleted T cells, or PBMCs. Subjects who had been exposed to COVID-19, were actively infected with it, or had recovered from it provided the deeply sampled blood TCRbeta repertoires that made up the dataset. The repertoires were released in a freely available public database meant as a resource for research on the immune response to SARS-CoV-2. The samples were drawn from two sources: the first 160 participants of the ongoing ImmuneRACE study, and 1,000 to 1,500 subjects contributed by 6 global collaborators. Nearly every sample came with metadata listing a de-identified subject ID, COVID-19 status, age in years and sex. Where available, HLA class I and class II types were obtained from metadata supplied by the sample provider rather than from assay-based typing.

TCRbeta CDR3 regions were amplified from genomic DNA by means of the immunoSEQ Assay, a bias-controlled multiplex PCR. The study's processing was this. The number of nucleated cells in each sample was estimated by amplification of reference gene primers within the assay. To quantify the absolute abundance of each unique TCRbeta CDR3 rearrangement, sequence reads were collapsed and filtered. For each sample, productive Simpson clonality was calculated as the square root of Simpson's diversity index across productive rearrangements. In its TCRdb copy, this immuneACCESS table keeps in-frame sequences only and misses some clones. Where compared with another copy, unresolved V genes explain less than half of these, and the others have no known cause. That table furnishes V, J and clone size, whereas the DNA furnished D and trimming. The sample table shows some 190,000 clones, and approximately 85% are seen once. Roughly 8.2% of the sample is held by the ten biggest clonotypes.

Trimming removed 5 bases from V and 0 bases from J, leaving 11 bases between the germline ends. Via the germline V gene (reference sequence), CDR1 is SEHNR and CDR2 FQNEAQ. The CDR3, cysteine through phenylalanine, is 15 amino acids long. The read is trimmed to its CDR3 DNA, 45 bases read in frame from base 1. A remark on this clone: Its target antigen remains unknown. No much larger clonotype is one base removed from it; base qualities were not supplied.

Collaborating institutions collected whole blood in K2EDTA tubes following their own protocols. For TCRbeta analysis, collaborator samples were shipped as frozen whole blood, as isolated PBMCs, or as DNA extracted from either sample type. Findings and caveats that apply to the study as a whole: The quantity of clinical and demographic metadata differed by source and by participant and was supplied without curation.

This TCR derives from a woman aged 55 to 70 with acute or convalescent COVID-19. Sequencing input: peripheral blood. This chain joins TRBV7-9 to TRBJ1-3; 5 matching bases give a weak D call of TRBD1. The sequenced DNA is TGTGCCAGCAGCCAAATAACAGGCTCTGGAAACACCATATATTTT. Its protein is CASSQITGSGNTIYF.